This T cell receptor beta chain derives from a study of shared clonotypes between healthy human individuals. Study overall: Aged 18 to 49, the donors were a couple of women and a few men. Researchers assigned three CD4 naive, three CD4 memory, two CD8 naive and one CD8 memory plate to each donor.

Splitting of CD4+ cells produced CD45RA+ naive and CD45RA-negative memory subsets. Per germline, CDR1 SGHTA and CDR2 FQGTGA. Trimming took 1 base from V and 1 from J, leaving 10 bases between them. This CDR3 region has 15 residues. The data were produced by immunoSEQ multiplex PCR, yet TCRdb's version contains in-frame clones alone and is incomplete. The sample records a few million clones, more than 85% being singletons. The sample taken for sequencing was naive CD4+ T cells from PBMCs. Subset meaning: CD45RA+ positively selected. V gene TRBV7-3 combines with J gene TRBJ1-1, with a possible D match to TRBD1 (5 bases). This TCR came from a man aged 18 to 29 in good health. Some clones in this sample may be carry-over from other donors' samples. The CDR3 is CASSLMGGKNTEAFF. CDR3 nucleotides: TGTGCCAGCAGCTTAATGGGGGGAAAGAACACTGAAGCTTTCTTT.